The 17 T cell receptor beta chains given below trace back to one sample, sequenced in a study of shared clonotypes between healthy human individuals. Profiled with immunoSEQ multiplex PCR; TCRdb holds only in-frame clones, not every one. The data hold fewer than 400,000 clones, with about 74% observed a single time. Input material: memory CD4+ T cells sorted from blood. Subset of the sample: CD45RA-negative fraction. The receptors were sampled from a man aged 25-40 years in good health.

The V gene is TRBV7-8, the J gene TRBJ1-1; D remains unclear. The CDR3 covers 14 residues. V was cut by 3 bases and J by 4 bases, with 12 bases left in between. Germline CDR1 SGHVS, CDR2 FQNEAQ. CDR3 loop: CASSFSDGLTEAFF. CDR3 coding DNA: TGTGCCAGCAGCTTTAGCGATGGCCTCACTGAAGCTTTCTTT.

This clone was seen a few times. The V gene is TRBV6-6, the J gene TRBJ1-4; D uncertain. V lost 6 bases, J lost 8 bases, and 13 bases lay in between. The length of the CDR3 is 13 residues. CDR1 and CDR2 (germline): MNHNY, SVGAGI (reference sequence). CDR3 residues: CASRETRGEKLFF. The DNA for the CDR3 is TGTGCCAGCAGGGAAACCCGAGGGGAAAAACTGTTTTTT.

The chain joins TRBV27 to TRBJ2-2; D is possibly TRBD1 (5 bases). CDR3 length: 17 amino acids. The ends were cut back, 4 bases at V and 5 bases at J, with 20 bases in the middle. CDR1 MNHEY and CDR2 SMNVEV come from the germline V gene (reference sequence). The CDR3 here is CASSSDSDDRTTGELFF. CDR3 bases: TGTGCCAGCAGTTCGGATTCAGATGACAGAACGACCGGGGAGCTGTTTTTT.

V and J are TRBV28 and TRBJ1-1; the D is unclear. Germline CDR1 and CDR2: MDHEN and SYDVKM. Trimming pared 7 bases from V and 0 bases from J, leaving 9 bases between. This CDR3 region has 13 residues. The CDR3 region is CASMSLMNTEAFF. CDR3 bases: TGTGCCAGCATGAGTCTCATGAACACTGAAGCTTTCTTT.

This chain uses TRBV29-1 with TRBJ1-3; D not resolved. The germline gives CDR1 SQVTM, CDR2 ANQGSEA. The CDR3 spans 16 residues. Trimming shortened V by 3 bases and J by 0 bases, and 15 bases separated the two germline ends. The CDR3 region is CSVDLGGIASGNTIYF. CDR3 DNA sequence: TGCAGCGTTGATTTAGGAGGAATAGCCTCTGGAAACACCATATATTTT.

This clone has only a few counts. The chain's CDR3 is CASSLRDPNWQFF. CDR3 in DNA: TGTGCCAGCAGCCTCCGGGACCCCAATTGGCAGTTCTTC. This rearrangement joins TRBV5-6 to TRBJ2-1; TRBD1 or TRBD2 may be the D gene (5 bases each). This CDR3 has 13 residues. V was trimmed by 4 bases and J by 12 bases, leaving 17 bases between them. Germline CDR1 reads SGHDT; CDR2 reads YYEEEE.

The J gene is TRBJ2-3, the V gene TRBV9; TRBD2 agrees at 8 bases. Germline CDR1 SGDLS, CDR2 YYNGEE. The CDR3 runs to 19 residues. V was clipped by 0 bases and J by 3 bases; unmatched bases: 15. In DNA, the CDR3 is TGTGCCAGCAGCGTAGGCCACGGGGCGGGAGGTTTAGGTACAGATACGCAGTATTTT. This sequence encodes CASSVGHGAGGLGTDTQYF.

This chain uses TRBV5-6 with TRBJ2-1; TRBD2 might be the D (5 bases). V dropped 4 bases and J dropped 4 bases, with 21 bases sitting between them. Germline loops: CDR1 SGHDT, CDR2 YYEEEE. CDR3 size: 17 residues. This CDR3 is CASSRLLDLASYNEQFF. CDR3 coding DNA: TGTGCCAGCAGCCGATTACTAGACCTAGCTTCTTACAATGAGCAGTTCTTC. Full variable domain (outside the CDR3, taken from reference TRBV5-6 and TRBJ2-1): DAGVTQSPTHLIKTRGQQVTLRCSPKSGHDTVSWYQQALGQGPQFIFQYYEEEERQRGNFPDRFSGHQFPNYSSELNVNALLLGDSALYLCASSRLLDLASYNEQFFGPGTRLTVL.

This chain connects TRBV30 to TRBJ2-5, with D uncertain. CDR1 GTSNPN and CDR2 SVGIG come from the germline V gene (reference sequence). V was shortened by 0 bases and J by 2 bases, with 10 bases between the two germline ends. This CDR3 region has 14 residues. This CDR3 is CAWSVGSLQETQYF. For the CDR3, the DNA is TGTGCCTGGAGTGTAGGCAGTTTACAAGAGACCCAGTACTTC.

Here the CDR3 DNA reads TGTGCCAGCAGCTTATATAATAATGGACACTACTCCTACGAGCAGTACTTC. Translating gives CASSLYNNGHYSYEQYF. The rearrangement joins TRBV7-9 to TRBJ2-7; possibly TRBD1 for D (5 bases). Germline CDR1 and CDR2: SEHNR and FQNEAQ (reference sequence). CDR3 length: 17 residues. V was shortened by 2 bases and J by 0 bases, with 17 bases between the two germline ends. Full variable domain (rest looked up from reference TRBV7-9 and TRBJ2-7): DTGVSQNPRHKITKRGQNVTFRCDPISEHNRLYWYRQTLGQGPEFLTYFQNEAQLEKSRLLSDRFSAERPKGSFSTLEIQRTEQGDSAMYLCASSLYNNGHYSYEQYFGPGTRLTVT.

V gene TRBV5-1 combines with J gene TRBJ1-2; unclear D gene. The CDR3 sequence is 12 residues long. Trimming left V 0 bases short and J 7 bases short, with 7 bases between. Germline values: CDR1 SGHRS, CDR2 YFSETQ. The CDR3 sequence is CASSLDQVGYTF. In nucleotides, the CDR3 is TGCGCCAGCAGCTTGGACCAGGTTGGCTACACCTTC.

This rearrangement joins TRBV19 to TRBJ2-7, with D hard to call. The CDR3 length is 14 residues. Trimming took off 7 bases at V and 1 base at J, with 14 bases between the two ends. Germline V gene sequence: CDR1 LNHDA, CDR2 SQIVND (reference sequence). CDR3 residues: CASTQTPRSYEQYF. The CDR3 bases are TGTGCCAGTACTCAGACACCAAGGTCCTACGAGCAGTACTTC.

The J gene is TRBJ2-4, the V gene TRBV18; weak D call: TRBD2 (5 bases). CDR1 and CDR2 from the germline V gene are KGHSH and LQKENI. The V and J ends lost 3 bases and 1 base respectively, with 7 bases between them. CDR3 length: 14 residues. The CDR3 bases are TGTGCCAGCTCACCGCGGGCCGCCAAAAACATTCAGTACTTC. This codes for CASSPRAAKNIQYF.

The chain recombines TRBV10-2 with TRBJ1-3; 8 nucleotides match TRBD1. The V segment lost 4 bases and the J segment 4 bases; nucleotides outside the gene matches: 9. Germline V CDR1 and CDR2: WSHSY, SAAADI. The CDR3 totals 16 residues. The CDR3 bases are TGCGCCAGCAGTGCCACAGGGGGAGAATCCGGAAACACCATATATTTT. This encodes CASSATGGESGNTIYF.

In nucleotides, the CDR3 is TGTGCCATCACCGAGGGACCCCTGAACACTGAAGCTTTCTTT. Protein product: CAITEGPLNTEAFF. The genes are TRBV10-3 and TRBJ1-1; a possible D gene is TRBD1 (5 bases). The germline gives CDR1 ENHRY, CDR2 SYGVKD. This CDR3 spans 14 amino acids. V lost 7 bases and J lost 0, with 12 bases in between.

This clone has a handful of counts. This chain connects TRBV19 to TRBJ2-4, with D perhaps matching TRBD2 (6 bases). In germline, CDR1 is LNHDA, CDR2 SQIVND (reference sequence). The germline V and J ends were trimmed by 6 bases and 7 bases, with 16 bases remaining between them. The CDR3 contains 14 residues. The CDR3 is CASSPGQGLNIQYF. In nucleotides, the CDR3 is TGTGCCAGTAGCCCAGGTCAGGGACTTAACATTCAGTACTTC.

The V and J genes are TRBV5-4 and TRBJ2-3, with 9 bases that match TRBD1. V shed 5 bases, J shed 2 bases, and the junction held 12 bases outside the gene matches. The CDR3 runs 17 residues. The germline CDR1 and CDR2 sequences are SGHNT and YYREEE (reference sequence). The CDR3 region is CASSSGIQGAPTDTQYF. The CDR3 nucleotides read TGTGCCAGCAGTTCGGGCATACAGGGGGCTCCCACAGATACGCAGTATTTT.